Below, one TCR beta chain is given with its context. There are a few counts of this clone. Its specific antigen is unknown. The input lacks base qualities; no much larger clone sits a single base away. The identical CDR3 is also encoded by other nucleotide sequences in the sample. The collaborating institutions used their own protocols to collect whole blood in K2EDTA tubes. For TCRbeta analysis, collaborator samples were shipped as frozen whole blood, as isolated PBMCs, or as DNA extracted from either sample type. TCRbeta CDR3 regions were amplified from genomic DNA using the immunoSEQ Assay, a bias-controlled multiplex PCR. As for how the authors treated the data: The number of nucleated cells in each sample was estimated from the amplification of reference gene primers within the assay. To quantify the absolute abundance of each unique TCRbeta CDR3 rearrangement, sequence reads were collapsed and filtered. For each sample, productive Simpson clonality was calculated by taking the square root of Simpson's diversity index across productive rearrangements. TCRdb took over this immuneACCESS table, retaining in-frame rearrangements with V and J assigned. Such tables are incomplete; in checked studies, under half of the missing clones stem from an unresolved V gene, and the remainder is unexplained. The DNA gave D and trimming, while V, J and clone size come from that table. For this sample the table gives roughly 250,000 clones, of which around 82% were detected only once. The ten most abundant clones make up about 4.5% of the sample.

This entry belongs to a study of blood T cell repertoires in COVID-19 (TCRdb year 2020). Study-wide context: Collaborator samples came from the United States, Italy and Spain and covered acute and convalescent phases of COVID-19. The samples were drawn from two sources: the first 160 participants of the ongoing ImmuneRACE study, and fewer than 1,500 subjects contributed by 6 global collaborators. Deeply sampled blood TCRbeta repertoires from subjects exposed to, actively infected with, or recovered from COVID-19 were included in the dataset. A freely available public database, intended as a resource for researchers studying the immune response to SARS-CoV-2, is where the repertoires were released. The material from the prospective study consisted of cDNA or gDNA derived from T cells, B-cell-depleted T cells, or PBMCs. Sample metadata almost always included a de-identified subject ID, COVID-19 status, age in years and sex. Where available, HLA class I and class II types were taken from metadata supplied by the sample provider and were not determined by assay-based typing.

Via the germline V gene (reference sequence), CDR1 is SEHNR and CDR2 FQNEAQ. Inclusive of the bounding cysteine and phenylalanine, the CDR3 is 14 residues long. Only the CDR3 DNA stays, 42 bases, in frame from base 1. After removal of 0 bases from V and 5 bases from J, the junction retains 3 bases not matched to a gene. Here is what the overall study found, with its caveats: Clinical and demographic metadata were provided uncurated, with the amount varying by source and participant.

The sequence links TRBV7-9 to TRBJ1-2, and 7 junctional nucleotides match TRBD1. Sequences were obtained from peripheral blood. The TCR was taken from a man aged 50-59 years with active or convalescent COVID-19. The CDR3 region: CASSLAGQPYGYTF. The sequence in DNA is TGTGCCAGCAGCTTAGCGGGACAGCCATATGGCTACACCTTC. When the CDR3 is completed using the reference TRBV7-9 and TRBJ1-2 genes on either side, the full variable domain is DTGVSQNPRHKITKRGQNVTFRCDPISEHNRLYWYRQTLGQGPEFLTYFQNEAQLEKSRLLSDRFSAERPKGSFSTLEIQRTEQGDSAMYLCASSLAGQPYGYTFGSGTRLTVV.